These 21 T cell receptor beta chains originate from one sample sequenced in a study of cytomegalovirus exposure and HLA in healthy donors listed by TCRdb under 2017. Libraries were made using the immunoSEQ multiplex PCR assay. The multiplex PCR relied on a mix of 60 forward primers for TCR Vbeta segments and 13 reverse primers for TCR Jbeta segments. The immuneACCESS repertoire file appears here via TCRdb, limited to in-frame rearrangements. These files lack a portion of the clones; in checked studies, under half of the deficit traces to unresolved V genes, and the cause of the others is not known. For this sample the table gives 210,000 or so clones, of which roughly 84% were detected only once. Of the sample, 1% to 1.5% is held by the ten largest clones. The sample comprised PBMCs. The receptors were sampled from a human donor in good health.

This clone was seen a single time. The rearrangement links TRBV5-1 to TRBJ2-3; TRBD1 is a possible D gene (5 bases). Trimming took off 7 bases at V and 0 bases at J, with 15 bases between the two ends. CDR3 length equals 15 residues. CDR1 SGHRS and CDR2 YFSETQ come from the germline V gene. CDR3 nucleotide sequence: TGCGCCAGCCTTAGGGGCGGATTTAGCACAGATACGCAGTATTTT. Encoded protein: CASLRGGFSTDTQYF.

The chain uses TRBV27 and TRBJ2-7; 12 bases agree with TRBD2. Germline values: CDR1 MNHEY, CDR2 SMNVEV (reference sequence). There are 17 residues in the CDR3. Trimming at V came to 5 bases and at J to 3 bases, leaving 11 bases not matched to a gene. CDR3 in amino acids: CASSRTSGRMSIYEQYF. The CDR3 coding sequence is TGTGCCAGCAGTCGAACTAGCGGGAGGATGAGTATCTACGAGCAGTACTTC.

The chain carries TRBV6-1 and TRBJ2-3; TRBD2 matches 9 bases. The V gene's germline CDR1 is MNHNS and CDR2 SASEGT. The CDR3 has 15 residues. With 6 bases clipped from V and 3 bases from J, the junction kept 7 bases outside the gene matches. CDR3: CASSDLAGLTDTQYF. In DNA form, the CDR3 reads TGTGCCAGCAGCGATCTAGCGGGATTAACAGATACGCAGTATTTT.

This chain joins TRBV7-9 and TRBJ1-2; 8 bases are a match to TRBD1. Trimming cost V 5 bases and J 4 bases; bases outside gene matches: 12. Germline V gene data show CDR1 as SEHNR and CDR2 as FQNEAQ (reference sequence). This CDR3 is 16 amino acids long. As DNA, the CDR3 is TGTGCCAGCAGCCTGAGTTCAGGACAGGGAGGCTATGGCTACACCTTC. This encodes CASSLSSGQGGYGYTF.

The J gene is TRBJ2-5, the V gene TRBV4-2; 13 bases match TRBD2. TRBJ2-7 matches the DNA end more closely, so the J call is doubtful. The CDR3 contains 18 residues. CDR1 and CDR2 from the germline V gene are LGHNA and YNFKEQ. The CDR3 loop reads CASSDWTSGRGVSYEQYF. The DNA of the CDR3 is TGTGCCAGCAGCGATTGGACTAGCGGGAGAGGGGTATCCTACGAGCAGTACTTC.

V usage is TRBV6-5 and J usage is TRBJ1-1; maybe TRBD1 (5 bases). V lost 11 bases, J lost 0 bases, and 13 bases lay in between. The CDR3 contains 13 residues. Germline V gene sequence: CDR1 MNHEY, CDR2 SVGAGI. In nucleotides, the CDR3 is TGTGCCGCGTATGGGGCCCTGAACACTGAAGCTTTCTTT. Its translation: CAAYGALNTEAFF.

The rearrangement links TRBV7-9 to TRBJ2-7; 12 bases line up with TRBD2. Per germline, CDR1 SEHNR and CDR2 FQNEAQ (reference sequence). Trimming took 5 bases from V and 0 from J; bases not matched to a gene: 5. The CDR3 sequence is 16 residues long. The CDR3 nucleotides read TGTGCCAGCAGCCGTCTAGCGGGGGGGCCCTCCTACGAGCAGTACTTC. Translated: CASSRLAGGPSYEQYF. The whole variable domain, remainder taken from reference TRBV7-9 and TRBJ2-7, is DTGVSQNPRHKITKRGQNVTFRCDPISEHNRLYWYRQTLGQGPEFLTYFQNEAQLEKSRLLSDRFSAERPKGSFSTLEIQRTEQGDSAMYLCASSRLAGGPSYEQYFGPGTRLTVT.

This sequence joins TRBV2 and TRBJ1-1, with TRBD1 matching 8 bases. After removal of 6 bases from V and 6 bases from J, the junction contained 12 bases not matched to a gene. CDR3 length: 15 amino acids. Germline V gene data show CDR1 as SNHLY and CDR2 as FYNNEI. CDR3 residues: CASSDEDRGRPEAFF. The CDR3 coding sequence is TGTGCCAGCAGCGACGAAGACAGGGGAAGGCCTGAAGCTTTCTTT.

CDR3 residues: CASSTQTSGNDEQYF. CDR3 nucleotides: TGTGCCAGTAGCACCCAGACTAGCGGGAACGACGAGCAGTACTTC. The rearrangement joins TRBV19 to TRBJ2-7; TRBD2 matches at 11 bases. This CDR3 region has 15 residues. Per germline, CDR1 LNHDA and CDR2 SQIVND (reference sequence). V dropped 6 bases and J dropped 5; count of bases not matched to a gene: 9.

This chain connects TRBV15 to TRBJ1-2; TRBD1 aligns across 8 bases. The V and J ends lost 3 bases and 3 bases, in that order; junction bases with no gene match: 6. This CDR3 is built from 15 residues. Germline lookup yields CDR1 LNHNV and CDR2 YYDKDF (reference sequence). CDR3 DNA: TGTGCCACCAGCAGCCGACAGGGGAGCCACTATGGCTACACCTTC. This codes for CATSSRQGSHYGYTF.

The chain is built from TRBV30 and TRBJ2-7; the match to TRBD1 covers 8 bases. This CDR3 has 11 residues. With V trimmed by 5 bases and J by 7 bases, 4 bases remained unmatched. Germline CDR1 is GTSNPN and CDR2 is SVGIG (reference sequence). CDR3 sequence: CAWGQGLEQYF. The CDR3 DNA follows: TGTGCCTGGGGACAGGGTCTGGAGCAGTACTTC.

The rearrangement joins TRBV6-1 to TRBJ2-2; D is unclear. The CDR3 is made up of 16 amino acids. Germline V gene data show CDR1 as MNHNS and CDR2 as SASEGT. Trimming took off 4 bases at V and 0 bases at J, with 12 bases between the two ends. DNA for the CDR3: TGTGCCAGCAGTGGGTTGCCCGACTCGAACACCGGGGAGCTGTTTTTT. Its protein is CASSGLPDSNTGELFF.

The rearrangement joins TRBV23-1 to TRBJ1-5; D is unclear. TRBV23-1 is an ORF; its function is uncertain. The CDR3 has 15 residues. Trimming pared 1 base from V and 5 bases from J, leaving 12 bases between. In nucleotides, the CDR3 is TGCGCCAGCAGTCAATTCCCCCGCGTCCATCAGCCCCAGCATTTT. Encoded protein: CASSQFPRVHQPQHF.

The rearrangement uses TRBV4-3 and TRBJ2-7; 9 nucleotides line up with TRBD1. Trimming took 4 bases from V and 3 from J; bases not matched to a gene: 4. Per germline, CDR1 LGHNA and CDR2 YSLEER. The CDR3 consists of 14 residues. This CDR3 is CASSPGQGNYEQYF. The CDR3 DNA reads TGCGCCAGCAGCCCGGGACAGGGTAACTACGAGCAGTACTTC.

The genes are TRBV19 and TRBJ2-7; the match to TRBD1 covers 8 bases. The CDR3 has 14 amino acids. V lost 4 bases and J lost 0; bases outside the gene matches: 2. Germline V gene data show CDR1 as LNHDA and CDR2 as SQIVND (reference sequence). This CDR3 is CASSKDRGSYEQYF. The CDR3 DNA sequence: TGTGCCAGTAGTAAAGACAGGGGCTCCTACGAGCAGTACTTC.

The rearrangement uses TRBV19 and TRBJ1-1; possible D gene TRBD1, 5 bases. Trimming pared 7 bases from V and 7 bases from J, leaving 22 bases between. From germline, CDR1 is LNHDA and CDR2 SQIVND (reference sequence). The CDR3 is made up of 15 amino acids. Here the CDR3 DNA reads TGTGCCAGTACCCTCCAACGGGGCTGGGGGGATGAAGCTTTCTTT. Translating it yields CASTLQRGWGDEAFF.

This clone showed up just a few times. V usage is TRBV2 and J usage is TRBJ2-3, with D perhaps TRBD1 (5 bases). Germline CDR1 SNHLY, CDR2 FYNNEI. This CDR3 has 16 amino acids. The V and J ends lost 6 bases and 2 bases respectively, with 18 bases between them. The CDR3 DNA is TGTGCCAGCAGCAGGGTGGCGTCTCGAGACACAGATACGCAGTATTTT. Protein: CASSRVASRDTDTQYF.

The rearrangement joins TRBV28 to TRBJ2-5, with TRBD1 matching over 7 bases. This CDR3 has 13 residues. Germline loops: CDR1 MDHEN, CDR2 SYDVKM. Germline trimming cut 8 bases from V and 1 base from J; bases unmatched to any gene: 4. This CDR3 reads CASFGTAQETQYF. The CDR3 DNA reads TGTGCCAGCTTCGGGACAGCCCAAGAGACCCAGTACTTC.

The CDR3 coding sequence is TGTGCCAGCAGCGAGAGAGGGGGCAACTATGGCTACACCTTC. Amino acids: CASSERGGNYGYTF. The rearrangement links TRBV7-2 to TRBJ1-2; 7 nucleotides align to TRBD1. Germline assignment: CDR1 SGHTA and CDR2 FQGNSA. V lost 5 bases, J lost 2 bases, and 5 bases stayed unmatched. This CDR3 has 14 residues.

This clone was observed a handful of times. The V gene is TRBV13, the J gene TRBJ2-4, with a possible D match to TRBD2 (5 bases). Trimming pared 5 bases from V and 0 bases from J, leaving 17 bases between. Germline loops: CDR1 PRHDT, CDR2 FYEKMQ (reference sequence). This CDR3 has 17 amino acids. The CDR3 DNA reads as TGTGCCAGCAGCGCGGCCGGGGAGACTCTAGCCAAAAACATTCAGTACTTC. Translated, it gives CASSAAGETLAKNIQYF.

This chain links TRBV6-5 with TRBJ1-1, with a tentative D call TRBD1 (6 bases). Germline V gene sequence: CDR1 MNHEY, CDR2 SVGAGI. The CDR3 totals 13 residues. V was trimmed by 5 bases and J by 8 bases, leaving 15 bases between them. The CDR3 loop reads CASSTTDSREAFF. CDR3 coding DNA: TGTGCCAGCAGTACTACGGACAGCCGGGAAGCTTTCTTT.